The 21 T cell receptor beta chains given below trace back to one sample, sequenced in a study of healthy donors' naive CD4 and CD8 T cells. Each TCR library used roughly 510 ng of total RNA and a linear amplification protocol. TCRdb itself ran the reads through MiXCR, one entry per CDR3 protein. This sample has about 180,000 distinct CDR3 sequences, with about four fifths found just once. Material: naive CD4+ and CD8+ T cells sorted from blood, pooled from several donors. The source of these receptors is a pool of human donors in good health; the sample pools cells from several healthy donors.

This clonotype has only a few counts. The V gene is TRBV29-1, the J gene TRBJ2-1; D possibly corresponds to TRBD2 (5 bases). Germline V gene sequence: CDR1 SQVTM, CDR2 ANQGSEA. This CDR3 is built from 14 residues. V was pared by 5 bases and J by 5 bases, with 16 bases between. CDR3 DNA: TGCAGCGTTTGGGCCCGGGGTATCGACAATGAGCAGTTCTTC. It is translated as CSVWARGIDNEQFF.

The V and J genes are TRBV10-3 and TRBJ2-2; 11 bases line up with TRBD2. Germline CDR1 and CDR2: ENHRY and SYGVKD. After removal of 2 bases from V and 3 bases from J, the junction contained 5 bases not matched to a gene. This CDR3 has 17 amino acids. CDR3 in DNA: TGTGCCATCAGTGAGATGACTAGCGGGAAATACACCGGGGAGCTGTTTTTT. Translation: CAISEMTSGKYTGELFF.

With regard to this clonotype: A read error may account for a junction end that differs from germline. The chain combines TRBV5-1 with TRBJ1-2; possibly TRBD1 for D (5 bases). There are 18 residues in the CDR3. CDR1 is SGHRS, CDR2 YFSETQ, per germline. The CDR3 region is CASSSNTEGTARNYGYTF. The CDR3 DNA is TGTGCCAGCAGCTCGAATACCGAGGGGACGGCGCGGAACTATGGCTACACCTTC.

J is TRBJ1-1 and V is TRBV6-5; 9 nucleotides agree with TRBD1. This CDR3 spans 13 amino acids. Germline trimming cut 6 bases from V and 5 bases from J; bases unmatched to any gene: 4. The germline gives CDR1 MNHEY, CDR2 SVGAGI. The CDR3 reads CASRRDRGTEAFF. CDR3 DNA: TGTGCCAGCAGACGAGACAGGGGGACTGAAGCTTTCTTT.

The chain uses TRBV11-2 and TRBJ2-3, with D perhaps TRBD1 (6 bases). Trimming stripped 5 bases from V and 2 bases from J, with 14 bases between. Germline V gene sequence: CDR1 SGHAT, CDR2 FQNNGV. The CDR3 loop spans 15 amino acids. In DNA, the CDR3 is TGTGCCAGCAGCCACCGGGACAAGTTCACAGATACGCAGTATTTT. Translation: CASSHRDKFTDTQYF.

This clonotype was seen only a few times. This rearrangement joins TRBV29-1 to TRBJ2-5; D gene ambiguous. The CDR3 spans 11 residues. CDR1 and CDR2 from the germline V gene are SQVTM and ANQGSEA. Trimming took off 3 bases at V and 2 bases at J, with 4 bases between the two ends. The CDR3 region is CSVDRQETQYF. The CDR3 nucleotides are TGCAGCGTTGACAGGCAAGAGACCCAGTACTTC.

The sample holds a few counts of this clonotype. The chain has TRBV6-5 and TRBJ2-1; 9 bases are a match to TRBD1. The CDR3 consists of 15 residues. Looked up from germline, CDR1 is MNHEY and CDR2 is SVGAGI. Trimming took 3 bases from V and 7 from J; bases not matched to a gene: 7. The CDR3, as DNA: TGTGCCAGCAGTTATGACAGGGGGTTTTCAAATGAGCAGTTCTTC. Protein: CASSYDRGFSNEQFF.

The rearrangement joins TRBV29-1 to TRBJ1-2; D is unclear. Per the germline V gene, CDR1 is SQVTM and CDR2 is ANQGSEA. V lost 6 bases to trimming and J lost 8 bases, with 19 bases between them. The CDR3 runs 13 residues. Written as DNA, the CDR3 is TGCAGCGTCCCCAAGATGGGTACGTGGGGCTACACCTTC. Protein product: CSVPKMGTWGYTF.

CDR3 in DNA: TGTGCCAGCAGCTTAGAGACCGGGAGGGCCCCCCAAGAGACCCAGTACTTC. Translated: CASSLETGRAPQETQYF. The chain couples TRBV7-8 to TRBJ2-5, with 8 positions matching TRBD2. The CDR3 has 17 residues. V trimming: 1 base; J trimming: 1 base; junction bases outside the gene matches: 8. The germline V gene encodes CDR1 SGHVS and CDR2 FQNEAQ.

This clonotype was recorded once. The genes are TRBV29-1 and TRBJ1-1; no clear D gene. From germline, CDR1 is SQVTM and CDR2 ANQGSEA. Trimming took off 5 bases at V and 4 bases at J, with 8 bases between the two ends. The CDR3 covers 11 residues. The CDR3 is CSVRVSTEAFF. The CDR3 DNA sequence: TGCAGCGTTCGGGTTTCCACTGAAGCTTTCTTT.

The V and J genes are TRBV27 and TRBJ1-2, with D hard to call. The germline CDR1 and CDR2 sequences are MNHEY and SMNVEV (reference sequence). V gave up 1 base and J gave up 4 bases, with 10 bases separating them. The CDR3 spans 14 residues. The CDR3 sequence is CASSLYSGIYGYTF. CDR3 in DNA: TGTGCCAGCAGTTTATATTCGGGGATCTATGGCTACACCTTC.

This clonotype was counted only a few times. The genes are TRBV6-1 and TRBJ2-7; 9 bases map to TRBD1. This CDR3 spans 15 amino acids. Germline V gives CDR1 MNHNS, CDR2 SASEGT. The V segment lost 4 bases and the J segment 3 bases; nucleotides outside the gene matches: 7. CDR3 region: CASSGQGVFLYEQYF. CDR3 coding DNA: TGTGCCAGCAGTGGACAGGGGGTATTTCTCTACGAGCAGTACTTC.

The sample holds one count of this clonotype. The DNA of the CDR3 is TGCAGCGCTGACAGGGGGTCCGGGGAGCTGTTTTTT. It translates to CSADRGSGELFF. The rearrangement uses TRBV29-1 and TRBJ2-2; 9 bases match TRBD1. Germline CDR1 reads SQVTM; CDR2 reads ANQGSEA. The CDR3 spans 12 residues. The J segment lost 6 bases and the V segment lost 7 bases, leaving 3 bases of the junction unmatched.

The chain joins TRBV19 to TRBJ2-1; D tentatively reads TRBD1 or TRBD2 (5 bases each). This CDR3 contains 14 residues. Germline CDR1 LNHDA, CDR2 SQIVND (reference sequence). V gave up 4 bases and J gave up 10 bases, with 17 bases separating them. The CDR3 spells CASSTHGTSREQFF. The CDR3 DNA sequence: TGTGCCAGTAGTACCCACGGGACGTCTAGAGAGCAGTTCTTC.

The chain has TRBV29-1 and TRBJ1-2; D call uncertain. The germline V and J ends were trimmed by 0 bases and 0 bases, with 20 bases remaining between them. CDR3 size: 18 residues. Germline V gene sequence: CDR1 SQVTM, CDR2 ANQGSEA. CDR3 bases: TGCAGCGTTGAAGATCTATCTTCGGCGAGACTTTCTAACTATGGCTACACCTTC. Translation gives CSVEDLSSARLSNYGYTF.

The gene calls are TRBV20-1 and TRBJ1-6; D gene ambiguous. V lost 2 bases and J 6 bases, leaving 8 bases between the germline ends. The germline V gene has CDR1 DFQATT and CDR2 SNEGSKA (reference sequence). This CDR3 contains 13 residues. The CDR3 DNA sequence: TGCAGTGCTAGACAAGTCGTTAATTCACCCCTCCACTTT. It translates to CSARQVVNSPLHF.

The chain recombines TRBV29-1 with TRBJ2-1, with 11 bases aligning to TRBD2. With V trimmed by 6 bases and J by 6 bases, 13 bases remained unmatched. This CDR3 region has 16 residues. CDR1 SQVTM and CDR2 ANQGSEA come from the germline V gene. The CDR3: CSVRGYSGRARNEQFF. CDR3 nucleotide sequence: TGCAGCGTGCGGGGATATAGCGGGAGGGCCCGCAATGAGCAGTTCTTC.

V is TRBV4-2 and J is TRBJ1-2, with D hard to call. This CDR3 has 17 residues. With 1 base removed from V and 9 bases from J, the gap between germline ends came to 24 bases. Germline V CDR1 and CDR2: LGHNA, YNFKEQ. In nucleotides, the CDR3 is TGTGCCAGCAGCCAAGCGGGGATTCGAGAGAGGCCTAGAAGCTACACCTTC. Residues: CASSQAGIRERPRSYTF.

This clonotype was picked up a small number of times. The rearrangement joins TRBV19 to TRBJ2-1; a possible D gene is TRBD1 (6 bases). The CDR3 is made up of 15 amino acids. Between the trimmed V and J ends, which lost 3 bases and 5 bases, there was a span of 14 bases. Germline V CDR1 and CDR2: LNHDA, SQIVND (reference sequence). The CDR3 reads CASSIGGASHNEQFF. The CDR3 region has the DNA TGTGCCAGTAGTATTGGGGGCGCATCCCACAATGAGCAGTTCTTC.

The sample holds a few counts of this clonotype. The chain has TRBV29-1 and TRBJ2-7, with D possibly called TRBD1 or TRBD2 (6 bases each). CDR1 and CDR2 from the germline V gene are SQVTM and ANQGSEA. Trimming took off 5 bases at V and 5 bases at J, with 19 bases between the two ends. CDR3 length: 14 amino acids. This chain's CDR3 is CSVYGGTGWHEQYF. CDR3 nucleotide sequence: TGCAGCGTTTACGGGGGAACAGGGTGGCACGAGCAGTACTTC.

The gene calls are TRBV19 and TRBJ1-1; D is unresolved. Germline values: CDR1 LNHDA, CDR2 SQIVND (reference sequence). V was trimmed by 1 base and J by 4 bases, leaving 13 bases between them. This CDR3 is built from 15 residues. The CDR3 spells CASSIGTGLGTEAFF. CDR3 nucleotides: TGTGCCAGTAGTATAGGGACGGGTTTGGGCACTGAAGCTTTCTTT.